Below, 11 T cell receptor beta chains from the same sample are listed, as sequenced in a study of shared clonotypes between healthy human individuals. Clones were read by immunoSEQ multiplex PCR, and TCRdb kept only the in-frame ones, dropping some. The sample holds roughly 680,000 clones, 72% seen once. Sequencing was done on a sample of memory CD4+ T cells sorted from blood. Specified subset: CD45RA-negative fraction. The receptors shown here come from a woman aged 25 to 39 in good health.

The V call is TRBV9, the J call TRBJ1-4; D uncertain. Trimming shortened V by 0 bases and J by 7 bases, and 13 bases separated the two germline ends. The CDR3 is 15 residues long. Germline V gene lookup returns CDR1 SGDLS and CDR2 YYNGEE. The CDR3 reads CASSVGTGRGEKLFF. CDR3 nucleotide sequence: TGTGCCAGCAGCGTAGGAACCGGCCGGGGTGAAAAACTGTTTTTT.

The chain carries TRBV20-1 and TRBJ2-7, with 7 nucleotides matching TRBD2. The germline CDR1 and CDR2 sequences are DFQATT and SNEGSKA (reference sequence). The CDR3 extends over 11 amino acids. J lost 2 bases, V lost 5 bases, and 0 bases had no gene match. The DNA for the CDR3 is TGCAGTGCTGGGACTACCTACGAGCAGTACTTC. This encodes CSAGTTYEQYF.

The chain uses TRBV14 and TRBJ2-2; D gene uncertain. This CDR3 spans 15 amino acids. CDR1 and CDR2 from the germline V gene are SGHDN and FVKESK. V was trimmed by 5 bases and J by 1 base, leaving 11 bases between them. The CDR3 coding sequence is TGTGCCAGCAGCGTCGCCAGCGAGAACACCGGGGAGCTGTTTTTT. The encoded protein is CASSVASENTGELFF.

Only a few counts were recorded for this clone. The genes are TRBV29-1 and TRBJ2-1, with TRBD2 matching 10 bases. This CDR3 spans 14 amino acids. V dropped 5 bases and J dropped 8; count of bases not matched to a gene: 9. Per the germline V gene, CDR1 is SQVTM and CDR2 is ANQGSEA. CDR3 in amino acids: CSVSTGTSVHEQFF. DNA of the CDR3: TGCAGCGTTAGTACCGGGACTAGCGTTCATGAGCAGTTCTTC.

This clone was observed a single time. The CDR3 here is CATSKAGRGTNEKLFF. The CDR3 DNA reads TGTGCCACCAGCAAGGCAGGGCGAGGGACTAATGAAAAACTGTTTTTT. The chain has TRBV15 and TRBJ1-4, with a possible D match to TRBD1 (5 bases). The V and J ends lost 4 bases and 2 bases respectively, with 14 bases between them. Germline V gives CDR1 LNHNV, CDR2 YYDKDF (reference sequence). The CDR3 length is 16 residues.

This clone was seen just once. The same CDR3 can be traced to other DNA sequences in this sample. J is TRBJ2-3 and V is TRBV5-1; D is possibly TRBD1 (6 bases). The length of the CDR3 is 14 residues. The V end was cut by 2 bases, the J end by 3 bases, with 10 bases between. Germline CDR1 and CDR2: SGHRS and YFSETQ. The CDR3 DNA follows: TGCGCCAGCAGCTTAGCCCAGGGGACAGATACGCAGTATTTT. Encoded protein: CASSLAQGTDTQYF.

The CDR3 protein is CASSSQGATNEKLFF. The CDR3 DNA is TGTGCCAGCAGTTCCCAGGGGGCAACTAATGAAAAACTGTTTTTT. This chain connects TRBV2 to TRBJ1-4; 7 bases agree with TRBD1. Germline V gives CDR1 SNHLY, CDR2 FYNNEI. V lost 5 bases to trimming and J lost 0 bases; unmatched junction nucleotides: 3. The CDR3 has 15 amino acids.

This sequence joins TRBV25-1 and TRBJ2-7; tentatively, D is TRBD2 (6 bases). The germline V gene encodes CDR1 MGHDK and CDR2 SYGVNS. The CDR3 length is 12 residues. V was cut by 8 bases and J by 6 bases, with 14 bases left in between. CDR3 protein: CASGGWGGEQYF. In DNA, the CDR3 is TGTGCCAGCGGAGGGTGGGGTGGCGAGCAGTACTTC.

The table lists this clone with a few counts. The chain uses TRBV7-2 and TRBJ2-5; TRBD2 matches 10 bases. The tail of the sequence fits TRBJ2-7 better, so the J call may be wrong. This CDR3 has 16 amino acids. From germline, CDR1 is SGHTA and CDR2 FQGNSA. In DNA, the CDR3 is TGTGCCAGCAGCTTAGGCGGTAGCGGGAGGTCCTACGAGCAGTACTTC. It codes for CASSLGGSGRSYEQYF.

The V call is TRBV10-3, the J call TRBJ2-7; perhaps TRBD1 as D (7 bases). This CDR3 region has 13 residues. CDR1 and CDR2 from the germline V gene are ENHRY and SYGVKD. V lost 8 bases and J lost 5, with 16 bases in between. The CDR3 sequence is CAIGGGPRDEQYF. The DNA for the CDR3 is TGTGCCATCGGAGGGGGCCCTCGGGACGAGCAGTACTTC.

This chain connects TRBV28 to TRBJ2-2; perhaps TRBD2 as D (7 bases). The CDR3 loop spans 14 amino acids. The V end lost 10 bases, the J end lost 5 bases, and 17 bases lay between the germline ends. The germline CDR1 and CDR2 sequences are MDHEN and SYDVKM. The CDR3 nucleotides read TGTGCCACCCGGGGGGCTTGGGAGACCGGGGAGCTGTTTTTT. The encoded protein is CATRGAWETGELFF.